This TCR beta chain was recovered during a study of prognosis after radiotherapy for stage I lung cancer. This clonotype was counted many times. The TCR beta CDR3 region was amplified from genomic DNA, with two rounds of multiplex PCR being used for the amplification. Initially, in first-round PCR, primers specific to each TRBV and TRBJ gene were used. TCRdb fed the multiplex PCR reads into MiXCR, producing one record per CDR3 protein. Of around 13,000 distinct CDR3 sequences detected, roughly 27% appear once; the ten largest clones hold 13%. CDR1 is SNHLY and CDR2 is FYNNEI in the germline V gene. Deletions cut 6 bases from V and 4 bases from J, with 15 bases between. The CDR3 totals 14 residues.

The clonotype comes from a donor over 45 with non-small cell lung cancer. The starting material was PBMCs, obtained before or after stereotactic body radiation therapy (not recorded which). This chain links TRBV2 with TRBJ2-5; TRBD1 might be the D (6 bases). The CDR3 protein is CASRPSGAGETQYF. Written as DNA, the CDR3 is TGTGCCAGCAGACCTTCAGGGGCGGGAGAGACCCAGTACTTC. The whole variable domain, filled in from reference TRBV2 and TRBJ2-5, reads EPEVTQTPSHQVTQMGQEVILRCVPISNHLYFYWYRQILGQKVEFLVSFYNNEISEKSEIFDDQFSVERPDGSNFTLKIRSTKLEDSAMYFCASRPSGAGETQYFGPGTRLLVL.